This TCR beta chain came from a study of Graves' ophthalmopathy and Graves' hyperthyroidism (dated by TCRdb to the late 2010s). About the study as a whole: Peripheral blood was collected before any treatment was given, at the time of initial diagnosis. The study used TCR beta repertoire signatures to distinguish Graves' ophthalmopathy from Graves' hyperthyroidism and to predict progression to ophthalmopathy. In total, some 130 blood samples were TCR-sequenced: some 40 ophthalmopathy, some 80 hyperthyroidism and about 17 hyperthyroidism-to-ophthalmopathy patients. To explore V-J signatures that distinguish ophthalmopathy from hyperthyroidism, a discovery set of under 110 patients was enrolled, made up of around 44 with ophthalmopathy and 55 to 65 with stable hyperthyroidism. An independent validation cohort comprised about 20 hyperthyroidism patients and over 15 patients who later progressed from hyperthyroidism to ophthalmopathy. In more than five hyperthyroidism patients, T-cell repertoires of thyroid tissue and blood were compared. Following sampling, methimazole starting at 30 mg daily was administered to hyperthyroidism patients, and high-dose intravenous methylprednisolone was administered to ophthalmopathy patients. The approximately 100 discovery patients were divided at random into training and test sets in a 7:3 ratio.

The CDR3 covers 15 residues, taking in both the cysteine and the phenylalanine. This entry keeps only the CDR3 DNA: 45 bases, framed from base 1. V is cut back by 3 bases and J by 2 bases, with 3 bases in the junction unmatched. Reading the germline V gene gives CDR1 SNHLY and CDR2 FYNNEI. This clonotype has a count of ten or more. Its antigen is not yet known. The input lacks base qualities; no much larger clone sits a single base away. For repertoire sequencing, the TCR beta CDR3 regions were amplified from RNA transcripts. A first-round RT-PCR used HTBI primers with the Qiagen OneStep RT-PCR kit, followed by a second-round multiplex PCR, size selection and purification. Libraries were sequenced paired-end with 100 bp reads on an Illumina HiSeq2000. Per the authors' processing: SOAPnuke was used for read processing, and reads with adapters, uncalled bases, a mean Phred below 15, or no exact constant-primer or identifier match were discarded. COPE v1.2.5 was used to merge high-quality paired reads. Each unique nucleotide sequence was defined as a clonotype, and clonotypes were aligned to IMGT TRB V, D and J references with MiTCR v1.1. Only V-J combinations with frequency above 0.0001 were analysed, covering approximately 99% of repertoires. For each V-J combination, a TCR clonal expansion and chaos score was defined as the ratio of F50 clonal expansion to chaos observed in the TCRdist matrix. Features were reduced by Welch's t-statistics and random forest to about a dozen V-J combinations, which fed a naive Bayes classifier. The similarity between thyroid and blood repertoires was quantified using the Morisita-Horn index. TCRdb ran its own pipeline on the public reads, namely fastp trimming at Q25 and MiXCR clone calling, and kept in-frame beta chains. Rows with a matching CDR3 protein are joined into one entry that keeps the most common DNA and genes. TCRdb, not the authors, supplied the V and J calls. The sample has a few hundred thousand distinct CDR3 sequences on record, 15% of them singletons. The top ten hold around 6.6% of the sample.

Hyperthyroidism was considered stable if no progression to ophthalmopathy occurred within 18 months of follow-up. Hyperthyroidism patients were newly diagnosed, with disease duration under 2 months, and aged 18 to 65 years. Anyone with other autoimmune diseases, uncontrolled infections, pregnancy or lactation was excluded from the study. Diagnosis relied on clinical symptoms, serum thyroxine, TRAb, thyroid ultrasound and orbital computed tomography. PBMCs were isolated from about 10 ml of fresh peripheral blood by Ficoll-Paque density gradient centrifugation. Total RNA was extracted with Trizol reagent and quality-checked on an Agilent 2100 Bioanalyzer. The research as a whole found: No statistical method was used to set the sample size in advance, and the investigators knew which group each participant was assigned to. In cross-validation, the 13-signature model distinguished ophthalmopathy from stable hyperthyroidism with about 89% sensitivity and roughly 81% specificity, while in the test set the corresponding values were approximately 80% and 75%. In validation, the model predicted ophthalmopathy progression with 70.59% sensitivity and approximately 75% specificity; more than ten predicted patients were CT-confirmed with GO in a median of about 6.1 months. Most expanded thyroid clonotypes with frequency above 0.001 were also detected in blood, suggesting blood repertoires may reflect the thyroid immune response.

Recombination connected TRBV2 to TRBJ2-2, with 7 bases matching TRBD2. Source material: peripheral blood. The sequence was obtained from a young woman with stable Graves' hyperthyroidism. Donor details come from another sample of the same person, matched by shared clones. CDR3 loop: CASSEERGNTGELFF. The DNA sequence is TGTGCCAGCAGTGAGGAGCGGGGAAACACCGGGGAGCTGTTTTTT.